The clone carrying this TCR beta chain was seen at least ten times. TCRdb independently ran MiXCR on the RT-PCR reads; one entry per CDR3 protein. The table shows 200,000 to 250,000 distinct CDR3 sequences, with 11% to 15% occurring only once. These data are taken from a study of patients and donors after allogeneic stem cell transplantation. The V segment lost 4 bases and the J segment 6 bases; nucleotides outside the gene matches: 13. CDR1 is SGHDN, CDR2 FVKESK, per germline. This CDR3 comprises 16 residues. This TCR was sampled from a human donor who was either an allogeneic HSCT recipient or a stem cell or donor lymphocyte infusion donor (not recorded which). It is not recorded whose cells these are; they may come from a transplant donor. Input material: blood, either unsorted or a sorted T cell fraction (not recorded which). The V gene is TRBV14, the J gene TRBJ2-7; TRBD2 matches 9 bases. The CDR3 loop reads CASSLVISSGRVEQYF. The CDR3 DNA follows: TGTGCCAGCAGCCTAGTAATCAGTAGCGGGAGAGTCGAGCAGTACTTC.